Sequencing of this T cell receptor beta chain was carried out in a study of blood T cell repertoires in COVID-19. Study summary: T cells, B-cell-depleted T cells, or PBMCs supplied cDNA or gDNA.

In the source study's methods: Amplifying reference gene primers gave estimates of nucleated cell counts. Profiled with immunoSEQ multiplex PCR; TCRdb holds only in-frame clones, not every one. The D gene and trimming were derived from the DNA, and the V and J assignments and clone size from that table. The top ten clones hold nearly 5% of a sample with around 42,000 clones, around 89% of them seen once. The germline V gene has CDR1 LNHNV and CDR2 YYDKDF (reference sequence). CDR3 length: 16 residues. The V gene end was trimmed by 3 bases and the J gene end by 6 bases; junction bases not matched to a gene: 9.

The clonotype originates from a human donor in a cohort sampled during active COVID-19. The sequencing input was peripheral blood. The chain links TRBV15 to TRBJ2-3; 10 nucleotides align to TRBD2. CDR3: CATSSGLAGAVDTQYF. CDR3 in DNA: TGTGCCACCAGCAGTGGGCTAGCGGGAGCAGTGGATACGCAGTATTTT.